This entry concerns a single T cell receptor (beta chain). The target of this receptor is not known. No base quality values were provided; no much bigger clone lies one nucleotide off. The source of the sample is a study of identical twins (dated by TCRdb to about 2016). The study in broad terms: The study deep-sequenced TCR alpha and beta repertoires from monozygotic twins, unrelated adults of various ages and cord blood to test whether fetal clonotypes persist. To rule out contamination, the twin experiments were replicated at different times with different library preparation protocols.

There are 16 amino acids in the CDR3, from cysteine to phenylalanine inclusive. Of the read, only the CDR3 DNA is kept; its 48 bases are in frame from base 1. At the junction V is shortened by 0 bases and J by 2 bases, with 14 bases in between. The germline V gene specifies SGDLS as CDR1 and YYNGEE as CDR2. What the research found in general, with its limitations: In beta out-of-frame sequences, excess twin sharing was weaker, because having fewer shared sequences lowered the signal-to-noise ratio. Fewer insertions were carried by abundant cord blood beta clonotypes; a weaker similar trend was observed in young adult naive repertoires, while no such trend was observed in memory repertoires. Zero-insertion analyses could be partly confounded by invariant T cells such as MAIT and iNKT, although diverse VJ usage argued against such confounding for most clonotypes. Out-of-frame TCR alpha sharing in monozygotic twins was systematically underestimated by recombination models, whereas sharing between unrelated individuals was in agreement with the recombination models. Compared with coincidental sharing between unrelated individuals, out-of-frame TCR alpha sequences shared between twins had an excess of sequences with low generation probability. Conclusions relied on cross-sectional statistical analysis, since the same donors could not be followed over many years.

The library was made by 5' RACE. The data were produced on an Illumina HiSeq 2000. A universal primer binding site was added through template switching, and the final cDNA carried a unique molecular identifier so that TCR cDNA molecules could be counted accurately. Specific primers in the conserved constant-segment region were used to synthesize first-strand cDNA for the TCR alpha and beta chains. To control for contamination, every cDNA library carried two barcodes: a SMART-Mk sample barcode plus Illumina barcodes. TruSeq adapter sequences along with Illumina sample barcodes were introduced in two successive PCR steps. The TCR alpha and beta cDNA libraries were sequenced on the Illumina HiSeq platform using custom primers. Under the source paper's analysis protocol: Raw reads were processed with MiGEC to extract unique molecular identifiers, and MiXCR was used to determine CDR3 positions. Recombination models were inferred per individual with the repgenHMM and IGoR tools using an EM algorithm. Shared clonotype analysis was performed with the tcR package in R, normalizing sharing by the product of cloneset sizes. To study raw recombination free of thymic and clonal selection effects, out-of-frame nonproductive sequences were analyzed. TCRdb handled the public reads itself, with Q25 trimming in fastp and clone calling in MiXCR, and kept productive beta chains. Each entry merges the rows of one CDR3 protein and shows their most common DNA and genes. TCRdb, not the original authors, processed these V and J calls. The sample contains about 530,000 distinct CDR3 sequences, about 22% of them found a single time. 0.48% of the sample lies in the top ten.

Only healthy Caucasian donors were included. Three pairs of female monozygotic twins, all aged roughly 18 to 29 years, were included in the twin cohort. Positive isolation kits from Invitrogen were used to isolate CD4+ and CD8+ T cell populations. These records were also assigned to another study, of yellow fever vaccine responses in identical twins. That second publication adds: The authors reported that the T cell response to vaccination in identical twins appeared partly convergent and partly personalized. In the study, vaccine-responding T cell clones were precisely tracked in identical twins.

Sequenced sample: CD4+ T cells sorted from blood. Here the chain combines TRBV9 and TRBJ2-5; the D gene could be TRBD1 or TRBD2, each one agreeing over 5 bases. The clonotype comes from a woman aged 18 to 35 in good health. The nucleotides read TGTGCCAGCAGCGTAGCTCAGCGAGGGGTACAAGAGACCCAGTACTTC. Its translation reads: CASSVAQRGVQETQYF.